This entry lists 16 T cell receptor beta chains sequenced from one sample in a study of post-analysis software for immune sequencing data. General observations from the study: TRBV5-6, TRBV5-1 and TRBV20-1 belonged to a set of about five TRBV segments that were more frequent in patients than controls.

Researchers reported that TCR beta cDNA libraries carried unique molecular identifiers. One entry per CDR3 protein results from TCRdb running MiXCR on the PCR reads. The sample records a few hundred thousand distinct CDR3 sequences, approximately 38% being singletons. No antigen has been assigned to these receptors. Input material: blood. Source of these receptors: a girl aged 10-17 years with multiple sclerosis.

The J gene is TRBJ2-7, the V gene TRBV5-5, with 9 bases identical to TRBD1. Losses at the gene ends were 6 bases for V and 9 bases for J; bases not matched to a gene: 10. Germline CDR1 reads SGHKS; CDR2 reads YYEKEE (reference sequence). The CDR3 extends over 13 amino acids. Here the CDR3 DNA reads TGTGCCAGCACCGGACAGGGGCCCCCTCGGCAGTACTTC. It specifies CASTGQGPPRQYF. The full variable domain, completed using reference TRBV5-5 and TRBJ2-7, is DAGVTQSPTHLIKTRGQQVTLRCSPISGHKSVSWYQQVLGQGPQFIFQYYEKEERGRGNFPDRFSARQFPNYSSELNVNALLLGDSALYLCASTGQGPPRQYFGPGTRLTVT.

In this sample, this clonotype turned up once. At one end the junction does not follow the germline gene, possibly because of a read error. V gene TRBV28 combines with J gene TRBJ2-7; TRBD1 agrees at 9 bases. The CDR3 contains 15 residues. CDR1 is MDHEN and CDR2 is SYDVKM in the germline V gene. The CDR3 nucleotides read TGTACCAGCAGCCGCACAGGGGGCTTGACCTACGAGCAGTACTTC. Amino acids: CTSSRTGGLTYEQYF.

The sample holds a few counts of this clonotype. The chain combines TRBV29-1 with TRBJ2-5, with a weak D call TRBD1 (6 bases). From germline, CDR1 is SQVTM and CDR2 ANQGSEA. The CDR3 length is 13 residues. Trimming pared 4 bases from V and 2 bases from J, leaving 11 bases between. The CDR3 loop is CSVGEDSQETQYF. CDR3 bases: TGCAGCGTTGGCGAGGACAGTCAAGAGACCCAGTACTTC.

CDR3 nucleotides: TGCGCCAGCAGCTTGCTGGGGGTTCAAGAGACCCAGTACTTC. Residues: CASSLLGVQETQYF. The chain links TRBV5-1 to TRBJ2-5; D may be TRBD1 or TRBD2 (5 bases each). Germline CDR1 reads SGHRS; CDR2 reads YFSETQ. This CDR3 has 14 amino acids. V was shortened by 1 base and J by 2 bases, with 9 bases between the two germline ends.

The genes are TRBV5-1 and TRBJ2-2, with D possibly matching TRBD1 (5 bases). Germline V gives CDR1 SGHRS, CDR2 YFSETQ. V shed 6 bases and J shed 1 base, with 19 bases lying between them. CDR3 length: 17 amino acids. The CDR3, as DNA: TGCGCCAGCACCCCCCAGCAGGGTTCATGGAACACCGGGGAGCTGTTTTTT. It codes for CASTPQQGSWNTGELFF. Full variable domain (rest looked up from reference TRBV5-1 and TRBJ2-2): KAGVTQTPRYLIKTRGQQVTLSCSPISGHRSVSWYQQTPGQGLQFLFEYFSETQRNKGNFPGRFSGRQFSNSRSEMNVSTLELGDSALYLCASTPQQGSWNTGELFFGEGSRLTVL.

The J gene is TRBJ2-1, the V gene TRBV20-1, with 8 bases lining up with TRBD1. Trimming at V came to 0 bases and at J to 6 bases, leaving 16 bases not matched to a gene. The CDR3 has 18 amino acids. Germline V CDR1 and CDR2: DFQATT, SNEGSKA (reference sequence). The CDR3 reads CSARDWAPRTGFLNEQFF. Written as DNA, the CDR3 is TGCAGTGCTAGAGATTGGGCCCCCAGGACAGGGTTCCTCAATGAGCAGTTCTTC.

This rearrangement joins TRBV29-1 to TRBJ1-2; 9 bases align to TRBD1. Trimming removed 4 bases from V and 2 bases from J; junction bases left unmatched: 2. This CDR3 has 13 residues. CDR1 is SQVTM and CDR2 is ANQGSEA in the germline V gene. The CDR3 loop is CSVGTGDNYGYTF. As DNA, the CDR3 is TGCAGCGTTGGGACAGGGGACAACTATGGCTACACCTTC.

This clonotype was recorded many times. This rearrangement joins TRBV5-6 to TRBJ2-7; the D is unclear. In germline, CDR1 is SGHDT, CDR2 YYEEEE. The CDR3 covers 13 residues. Deletions cut 1 base from V and 2 bases from J, with 7 bases between. CDR3 residues: CASSLWSAYEQYF. The CDR3 coding sequence is TGTGCCAGCAGCTTGTGGAGTGCCTACGAGCAGTACTTC. The variable domain in full, with the rest retrieved from reference TRBV5-6 and TRBJ2-7, is DAGVTQSPTHLIKTRGQQVTLRCSPKSGHDTVSWYQQALGQGPQFIFQYYEEEERQRGNFPDRFSGHQFPNYSSELNVNALLLGDSALYLCASSLWSAYEQYFGPGTRLTVT.

This clonotype was counted a few times. The gene calls are TRBV7-6 and TRBJ2-3; no reliable D call. Germline CDR1 and CDR2: SGHVS and FNYEAQ. The CDR3 contains 16 residues. V gave up 5 bases and J gave up 1 base, with 16 bases separating them. CDR3 nucleotide sequence: TGTGCCAGCAGCGACCTTTTGGGCGGTGGCACAGATACGCAGTATTTT. Translating it yields CASSDLLGGGTDTQYF.

V usage is TRBV10-2 and J usage is TRBJ2-2; TRBD1 aligns across 7 bases. In germline, CDR1 is WSHSY, CDR2 SAAADI. The CDR3 has 13 amino acids. Trimming took 8 bases from V and 4 from J; bases not matched to a gene: 4. The CDR3 spells CASGQGVTGELFF. CDR3 in DNA: TGCGCCAGCGGTCAGGGGGTCACCGGGGAGCTGTTTTTT.

The rearrangement joins TRBV12-3 or TRBV12-4 to TRBJ1-1; TRBD1 matches 8 bases. CDR3 size: 15 residues. The junction had 8 bases not matched to a gene; V was cut back by 3 bases and J by 5 bases. The CDR3 coding sequence is TGTGCCAGCAGTTTCCGACAGGGGAGCTGGACTGAAGCTTTCTTT. It codes for CASSFRQGSWTEAFF.

The V call is TRBV6-1, the J call TRBJ2-1; perhaps TRBD1 as D (5 bases). The V end was cut by 10 bases, the J end by 2 bases, with 15 bases between. CDR1 and CDR2 (germline): MNHNS, SASEGT. The CDR3 consists of 14 residues. In DNA form, the CDR3 reads TGTGCCATTCACAAGGGGTTAGCCTACAATGAGCAGTTCTTC. This encodes CAIHKGLAYNEQFF.

A few counts support this clonotype. The chain employs TRBV20-1 and TRBJ2-1, with TRBD2 matching 11 bases. V dropped 6 bases and J dropped 6; count of bases not matched to a gene: 7. The CDR3 covers 14 residues. Looked up from germline, CDR1 is DFQATT and CDR2 is SNEGSKA (reference sequence). CDR3 in DNA: TGCAGTGCCAGGGTAGCGGGGGGGCTCAATGAGCAGTTCTTC. Its protein is CSARVAGGLNEQFF.

The chain recombines TRBV12-3 or TRBV12-4 with TRBJ2-7; TRBD1 aligns across 7 bases. The CDR3 contains 15 residues. After removal of 3 bases from V and 1 base from J, the junction contained 6 bases not matched to a gene. The CDR3 spells CASSFEGAGSYEQYF. In DNA form, the CDR3 reads TGTGCCAGCAGTTTTGAGGGGGCCGGTTCCTACGAGCAGTACTTC.

Of note for this clonotype: Sequence at one end of the junction differs from germline and may be a read error. CDR3 residues: CAGSLNFGDTQYF. The CDR3, as DNA: TGTGCCGGCAGCTTAAATTTCGGGGATACGCAGTATTTT. The chain carries TRBV11-3 and TRBJ2-3; D is unresolved. Germline lookup yields CDR1 SGHNT and CDR2 YENEEA. This CDR3 has 13 amino acids.

This rearrangement joins TRBV12-3 or TRBV12-4 to TRBJ2-1; no clear D gene. This CDR3 has 11 residues. Trimming pared 4 bases from V and 11 bases from J, leaving 9 bases between. CDR3 sequence: CASSSPAQQFF. For the CDR3, the DNA is TGTGCCAGCAGTTCTCCTGCACAGCAGTTCTTC.